A single sample is the source of the 16 T cell receptor beta chains below, sequenced in a study of blood T cell repertoires in COVID-19. Sequencing was performed with immunoSEQ multiplex PCR; in TCRdb, only in-frame clones are kept and a portion is missing. The data show tens of thousands of clones, with about 76% seen just once and around 30% held by the top ten. Material for sequencing was peripheral blood. These receptors all stem from a human donor in a cohort sampled during active COVID-19.

The sample holds a few counts of this clone. The V call is TRBV10-1, the J call TRBJ2-7, with TRBD2 identical over 9 bases. This CDR3 is 16 amino acids long. The germline CDR1 and CDR2 sequences are WNHNN and SYGVQD (reference sequence). With 3 bases clipped from V and 5 bases from J, the junction kept 11 bases outside the gene matches. CDR3 nucleotides: TGCGCCAGCAGTGACCCTCAACGCGGGGGGGGTGACGAGCAGTACTTC. It codes for CASSDPQRGGGDEQYF.

This clone was seen a handful of times. The chain has TRBV7-2 and TRBJ1-2; D not resolved. V lost 3 bases and J 8 bases, leaving 10 bases between the germline ends. This CDR3 is built from 12 residues. The V gene's germline CDR1 is SGHTA and CDR2 FQGNSA. CDR3 region: CASSLAVWGYTF. The CDR3 nucleotides read TGTGCCAGCAGCTTGGCGGTCTGGGGCTACACCTTC.

The CDR3 spells CASSPLLASYEQYF. The CDR3 nucleotides read TGTGCCAGCAGCCCCCTATTAGCCTCCTACGAGCAGTACTTC. The chain combines TRBV9 with TRBJ2-7; D unresolved. The V end was cut by 4 bases, the J end by 0 bases, with 11 bases between. The germline CDR1 and CDR2 sequences are SGDLS and YYNGEE. The CDR3 consists of 14 residues. The whole variable domain, remainder taken from reference TRBV9 and TRBJ2-7, is DSGVTQTPKHLITATGQRVTLRCSPRSGDLSVYWYQQSLDQGLQFLIQYYNGEERAKGNILERFSAQQFPDLHSELNLSSLELGDSALYFCASSPLLASYEQYFGPGTRLTVT.

This clone has only a few counts. V and J are TRBV5-4 and TRBJ1-5; the D gene is possibly TRBD1 (5 bases). Germline V lookup: CDR1 SGHNT, CDR2 YYREEE (reference sequence). The V end lost 3 bases, the J end lost 0 bases, and 22 bases lay between the germline ends. This CDR3 comprises 19 residues. The chain's CDR3 is CASSSRPGSGKISNQPQHF. CDR3 DNA sequence: TGTGCCAGCAGCTCCCGACCAGGGTCAGGTAAAATTAGCAATCAGCCCCAGCATTTT.

The rearrangement joins TRBV6-5 to TRBJ1-1; perhaps TRBD1 as D (5 bases). Deletions cut 7 bases from V and 4 bases from J, with 13 bases between. The CDR3 length is 13 residues. Germline CDR1 and CDR2: MNHEY and SVGAGI. CDR3 region: CASTLTASTEAFF. The CDR3 coding sequence is TGTGCCAGCACCCTGACAGCCTCCACTGAAGCTTTCTTT.

This clone was seen just once. This chain links TRBV6-5 with TRBJ2-7; D perhaps matches TRBD2 (6 bases). Germline lookup yields CDR1 MNHEY and CDR2 SVGAGI. The CDR3 is made up of 14 amino acids. The V and J ends lost 6 bases and 3 bases respectively, with 15 bases between them. As DNA, the CDR3 is TGTGCCAGCAGGGTAGCGGACCTCCACTACGAGCAGTACTTC. Translating it yields CASRVADLHYEQYF.

This chain uses TRBV10-3 with TRBJ1-4; the D gene is possibly TRBD1 (5 bases). In germline, CDR1 is ENHRY, CDR2 SYGVKD. The CDR3 is made up of 13 amino acids. Between the trimmed V and J ends, which lost 8 bases and 5 bases, there was a span of 12 bases. For the CDR3, the DNA is TGTGCCATCGGGGGGAGCATCAATGAAAAACTGTTTTTT. It yields the protein CAIGGSINEKLFF.

The J gene is TRBJ2-5, the V gene TRBV12-3 or TRBV12-4, with D perhaps matching TRBD1 (6 bases). The CDR3 totals 12 residues. The V end was cut by 6 bases, the J end by 8 bases, with 13 bases between. The CDR3 DNA follows: TGTGCCAGCAGCAAAACAGGGTATACCCAGTACTTC. Translation: CASSKTGYTQYF.

The J gene is TRBJ1-4, the V gene TRBV7-9, with 9 bases aligning to TRBD1. Germline assignment: CDR1 SEHNR and CDR2 FQNEAQ (reference sequence). The CDR3 has 15 amino acids. V lost 1 base, J lost 5 bases, and 2 bases stayed unmatched. Here the CDR3 reads CASSLGGTGNEKLFF. CDR3 sequence (DNA): TGTGCCAGCAGCTTAGGTGGGACAGGGAATGAAAAACTGTTTTTT.

The gene calls are TRBV6-5 and TRBJ2-5; D call uncertain. Trimming removed 7 bases from V and 2 bases from J, with 8 bases in between. This CDR3 has 12 residues. Germline values: CDR1 MNHEY, CDR2 SVGAGI. The chain's CDR3 is CASTSRQETQYF. CDR3 sequence (DNA): TGTGCCAGCACTTCGAGGCAAGAGACCCAGTACTTC.

The genes are TRBV6-5 and TRBJ1-2; D is perhaps TRBD1 (5 bases). V lost 8 bases and J 2 bases, leaving 12 bases between the germline ends. Germline V CDR1 and CDR2: MNHEY, SVGAGI. The CDR3 consists of 13 residues. As DNA, the CDR3 is TGTGCCAGCCGGACATCGAAGAACTATGGCTACACCTTC. Amino acid sequence: CASRTSKNYGYTF.

The J gene is TRBJ2-5, the V gene TRBV6-5; possibly TRBD2 for D (7 bases). The germline V gene has CDR1 MNHEY and CDR2 SVGAGI. The CDR3 extends over 15 amino acids. Trimming removed 6 bases at V and 6 bases at J, with 20 bases between. This CDR3 reads CASRGGQGRLKTQYF. The CDR3 DNA follows: TGTGCCAGCAGGGGGGGGCAGGGAAGGTTAAAGACCCAGTACTTC.

V gene TRBV5-4 combines with J gene TRBJ2-2; D is perhaps TRBD2 (6 bases). The CDR3 runs to 12 residues. From germline, CDR1 is SGHNT and CDR2 YYREEE (reference sequence). Trimming stripped 5 bases from V and 4 bases from J, with 6 bases between. CDR3 nucleotide sequence: TGTGCCAGCAGGGAGGGCACCGGGGAGCTGTTTTTT. It codes for CASREGTGELFF.

This rearrangement joins TRBV7-2 to TRBJ2-7; a weak D match, TRBD1 (5 bases). The CDR3 sequence is 12 residues long. Germline V gene data show CDR1 as SGHTA and CDR2 as FQGNSA. V lost 6 bases, J lost 4 bases, and 10 bases lay in between. In nucleotides, the CDR3 is TGTGCCAGCAGACGCGACAGATACGAGCAGTACTTC. Protein sequence: CASRRDRYEQYF.

The genes are TRBV5-1 and TRBJ2-7; the match to TRBD1 covers 7 bases. V dropped 4 bases and J dropped 7; count of bases not matched to a gene: 14. Germline CDR1 reads SGHRS; CDR2 reads YFSETQ. There are 15 residues in the CDR3. The CDR3 protein is CASSPNRGPIDEQYF. The DNA for the CDR3 is TGCGCCAGCAGCCCCAACAGGGGACCCATTGATGAGCAGTACTTC. The variable domain in full, completed from reference TRBV5-1 and TRBJ2-7, reads KAGVTQTPRYLIKTRGQQVTLSCSPISGHRSVSWYQQTPGQGLQFLFEYFSETQRNKGNFPGRFSGRQFSNSRSEMNVSTLELGDSALYLCASSPNRGPIDEQYFGPGTRLTVT.

The CDR3 DNA follows: TGTGCCAGTAGTAGCGGGAGCTGGAACACCGGGGAGCTGTTTTTT. This codes for CASSSGSWNTGELFF. J is TRBJ2-2 and V is TRBV19; 7 positions agree with TRBD2. The germline gives CDR1 LNHDA, CDR2 SQIVND (reference sequence). The V and J ends lost 4 bases and 1 base, in that order; junction bases with no gene match: 3. The length of the CDR3 is 15 residues.